Following are 8 T cell receptor beta chains from one sample sequenced in a study of blood T cell repertoires in COVID-19. Repertoires were generated with immunoSEQ multiplex PCR, while TCRdb's copy carries only in-frame clones and drops some. The sample lists about 310,000 clones; roughly 87% were seen once. What was sequenced was peripheral blood. Every receptor here comes from a man in his fifties or sixties with active or convalescent COVID-19.

The rearrangement uses TRBV28 and TRBJ2-3; 7 bases align to TRBD2. Germline V CDR1 and CDR2: MDHEN, SYDVKM. V was pared by 4 bases and J by 2 bases, with 6 bases of the junction left unmatched. This CDR3 is 15 amino acids long. CDR3 sequence reads: CASSYGGGYTDTQYF. The CDR3 bases are TGTGCCAGCAGTTATGGGGGGGGGTACACAGATACGCAGTATTTT.

The chain carries TRBV28 and TRBJ2-7; no clear D gene. The CDR3 is 15 residues long. In germline, CDR1 is MDHEN, CDR2 SYDVKM. V was shortened by 2 bases and J by 6 bases, with 17 bases between the two germline ends. The CDR3 nucleotides read TGTGCCAGCAGTTTAATGGGCAACATCTGGCTCGAGCAGTACTTC. This codes for CASSLMGNIWLEQYF. Filled out from reference TRBV28 and TRBJ2-7, the complete variable domain reads DVKVTQSSRYLVKRTGEKVFLECVQDMDHENMFWYRQDPGLGLRLIYFSYDVKMKEKGDIPEGYSVSREKKERFSLILESASTNQTSMYLCASSLMGNIWLEQYFGPGTRLTVT.

The chain couples TRBV18 to TRBJ2-7, with 8 bases that match TRBD2. V was clipped by 2 bases and J by 3 bases; unmatched bases: 6. The CDR3 extends over 15 amino acids. The germline V gene has CDR1 KGHSH and CDR2 LQKENI. In nucleotides, the CDR3 is TGTGCCAGCTCACCAACCGGCAGCGGGGGCTACGAGCAGTACTTC. This gives the protein CASSPTGSGGYEQYF. Variable domain in full (rest from reference TRBV18 and TRBJ2-7): NAGVMQNPRHLVRRRGQEARLRCSPMKGHSHVYWYRQLPEEGLKFMVYLQKENIIDESGMPKERFSAEFPKEGPSILRIQQVVRGDSAAYFCASSPTGSGGYEQYFGPGTRLTVT.

V usage is TRBV7-2 and J usage is TRBJ2-2; 7 bases align to TRBD1. Germline V gene lookup returns CDR1 SGHTA and CDR2 FQGNSA. The CDR3 consists of 16 residues. Trimming took 2 bases from V and 6 from J; bases not matched to a gene: 9. CDR3 nucleotide sequence: TGTGCCAGCAGCTTATCTATAGGGGGCATCTCCGGGGAGCTGTTTTTT. Translation: CASSLSIGGISGELFF.

This chain links TRBV7-3 with TRBJ2-2, with D possibly being TRBD1 (5 bases). The CDR3 contains 13 residues. CDR1 and CDR2 from the germline V gene are SGHTA and FQGTGA. The V end lost 4 bases, the J end lost 7 bases, and 10 bases lay between the germline ends. CDR3 region: CASSSQGDGELFF. CDR3 sequence (DNA): TGTGCCAGCAGCTCGCAGGGTGACGGGGAGCTGTTTTTT.

The chain employs TRBV4-1 and TRBJ1-5, with 8 bases aligning to TRBD1. Unmatched junction bases numbered 2, after V lost 4 bases and J lost 0 bases. The CDR3 is 15 residues long. Germline loops: CDR1 MGHRA, CDR2 YSYEKL. CDR3 amino acids: CASSLDRDSNQPQHF. CDR3 bases: TGCGCCAGCAGCCTGGACAGGGATAGCAATCAGCCCCAGCATTTT.

The chain uses TRBV9 and TRBJ2-5; 8 positions match TRBD2. The CDR3 covers 14 residues. CDR1 SGDLS and CDR2 YYNGEE come from the germline V gene. J gave up 0 bases and V 7 bases, and 5 bases lay outside the gene matches. CDR3 coding DNA: TGTGCCAGCGCGGCGGGGGGCCACCAAGAGACCCAGTACTTC. Amino acid sequence: CASAAGGHQETQYF.

CDR3 sequence: CSASRRQGLKETQYF. DNA for the CDR3: TGCAGTGCTAGTAGGCGCCAGGGCCTAAAAGAGACCCAGTACTTC. The chain couples TRBV20-1 to TRBJ2-5; tentative D call: TRBD1 (5 bases). Trimming stripped 3 bases from V and 3 bases from J, with 17 bases between. Looked up from germline, CDR1 is DFQATT and CDR2 is SNEGSKA (reference sequence). The CDR3 sequence is 15 residues long.